Listed here is a single TCR beta chain. The record originates from a study of ipilimumab plus nivolumab after autologous stem cell transplantation. For the study at large: A median of roughly 8 nivolumab and 4 or 5 ipilimumab doses were given.

Checkpoint therapy with ipilimumab 1 mg/kg began 14 to 28 days after transplant. Patients got 3 mg/kg IV nivolumab weeks 1, 4, 7, 10, then biweekly through week 26. Trimming stripped 3 bases from V and 0 bases from J, with 14 bases between. CDR1 MGHDK and CDR2 SYGVNS come from the germline V gene. This CDR3 has 16 amino acids. Only in-frame clones appear in the TCRdb table, and some are missing; sequencing was by immunoSEQ multiplex PCR. Of more than 15,000 clones in the sample, 70% to 85% are singletons; the top ten hold less than 40%. The receptor comes from a male donor with diffuse large B-cell lymphoma. Sequenced material: PBMCs, taken in a trial of ipilimumab plus nivolumab as post-transplant consolidation. The rearrangement links TRBV25-1 to TRBJ1-2, with a possible D match to TRBD1 (5 bases). The CDR3 nucleotides read TGTGCCAGCAGTGACCCACAGGTGCCCTCTAACTATGGCTACACCTTC. Its protein is CASSDPQVPSNYGYTF.